The T cell receptor beta chain described here comes from a study of control samples from healthy donors and cancer patients. Using immunoSEQ multiplex PCR, the repertoire was profiled, and TCRdb retains in-frame clones only, with some absent. The data hold roughly 400,000 clones, with 75% to 95% observed a single time. As for this clone: Because the CDR3's place on the DNA is in doubt, the DNA is left out and the CDR3 is given as listed by TCRdb.

Germline CDR1 is MNHEY and CDR2 is SVGAGI. The length of the CDR3 is 16 amino acids, counting both ends. This TCR derives from a man aged 35 to 55 with head and neck cancer. The gene calls are TRBV6-5 and TRBJ1-5. Sequencing was carried out using PBMCs. This CDR3 reads CASSSSGGRGNQPQHF.